The 27 T cell receptor beta chains below come from one sample, sequenced in a study of CD8 T cells in Susac syndrome. Random hexamers served to reverse transcribe about 0.5 to 1 ug RNA. TCRdb called the immunoSEQ multiplex PCR reads again in MiXCR, with one record for every CDR3 protein. The sample shows 250,000 to 300,000 distinct CDR3 sequences, approximately 84% of them seen only once. Material for sequencing was CD8+ T cells from PBMCs. The receptors here all came from a human donor with multiple sclerosis.

The chain couples TRBV29-1 to TRBJ1-1; D is unresolved. Germline V gene data show CDR1 as SQVTM and CDR2 as ANQGSEA. With 4 bases removed from V and 3 bases from J, the gap between germline ends came to 12 bases. There are 13 residues in the CDR3. In DNA form, the CDR3 reads TGCAGCGTTGGTGTTCCGGGAGACACTGAAGCTTTCTTT. The encoded protein is CSVGVPGDTEAFF.

The CDR3 loop is CATRPSAGGRETQYF. Here the CDR3 DNA reads TGTGCCACCCGGCCTTCTGCGGGAGGAAGAGAGACCCAGTACTTC. This chain joins TRBV15 and TRBJ2-5, with 8 bases lining up with TRBD2. CDR3 size: 15 residues. The V gene end was trimmed by 8 bases and the J gene end by 4 bases; junction bases not matched to a gene: 12. The germline CDR1 and CDR2 sequences are LNHNV and YYDKDF (reference sequence).

CDR3 sequence (DNA): TGTGCCAGTAGTACGGTCATAGAGGACGAGCAGTACTTC. This translates into CASSTVIEDEQYF. The chain has TRBV19 and TRBJ2-7, with D unresolved. Trimming took off 4 bases at V and 5 bases at J, with 12 bases between the two ends. The CDR3 sequence is 13 residues long. The germline gives CDR1 LNHDA, CDR2 SQIVND (reference sequence).

The J gene is TRBJ2-7, the V gene TRBV30; D is tentatively TRBD1 or TRBD2 (6 bases each). Germline CDR1 is GTSNPN and CDR2 is SVGIG (reference sequence). The V end was cut by 0 bases, the J end by 0 bases, with 15 bases between. This CDR3 is built from 16 residues. The CDR3 reads CAWSVGGFGISYEQYF. In DNA form, the CDR3 reads TGTGCCTGGAGTGTAGGGGGGTTCGGGATCTCCTACGAGCAGTACTTC.

The V and J genes are TRBV6-5 and TRBJ2-1; TRBD2 might be the D (5 bases). The CDR3 sequence is 14 residues long. Germline CDR1 reads MNHEY; CDR2 reads SVGAGI. V lost 4 bases, J lost 3 bases, and 10 bases lay in between. The CDR3: CASSWSGLYNEQFF. The CDR3, as DNA: TGTGCCAGCAGTTGGAGCGGTCTCTACAATGAGCAGTTCTTC.

The gene calls are TRBV4-1 and TRBJ2-1, with 8 bases fitting TRBD2. V trimming: 1 base; J trimming: 6 bases; junction bases outside the gene matches: 5. The CDR3 loop spans 15 amino acids. CDR1 and CDR2 (germline): MGHRA, YSYEKL. In DNA, the CDR3 is TGCGCCAGCAGCCAAGCTCCAGCGGGAGTCAATGAGCAGTTCTTC. Translated: CASSQAPAGVNEQFF.

The chain employs TRBV11-3 and TRBJ2-2, with D possibly being TRBD1 (6 bases). The CDR3 length is 16 residues. Per the germline V gene, CDR1 is SGHNT and CDR2 is YENEEA. With 5 bases removed from V and 4 bases from J, the gap between germline ends came to 17 bases. The CDR3 DNA reads as TGTGCCAGCAGCACTGCAGGGGAGATAGGCACCGGGGAGCTGTTTTTT. Encoded protein: CASSTAGEIGTGELFF.

The chain has TRBV12-3 or TRBV12-4 and TRBJ2-1; the match to TRBD2 covers 10 bases. V was clipped by 6 bases and J by 2 bases; unmatched bases: 10. The CDR3 sequence is 17 residues long. This CDR3 is CASSPKGLAAAYNEQFF. The DNA of the CDR3 is TGTGCCAGCAGCCCCAAAGGACTAGCGGCCGCCTACAATGAGCAGTTCTTC.

The CDR3 sequence: CASTPRDSLNEQYF. The CDR3 DNA reads as TGTGCCAGCACTCCTCGGGACAGCCTAAACGAGCAGTACTTC. V gene TRBV28 combines with J gene TRBJ2-7, with 7 positions matching TRBD1. Germline CDR1 and CDR2: MDHEN and SYDVKM. The V segment lost 7 bases and the J segment 5 bases; nucleotides outside the gene matches: 11. The CDR3 spans 14 residues.

This clonotype was picked up a small number of times. The rearrangement uses TRBV30 and TRBJ2-5; the D gene is possibly TRBD1 (6 bases). The germline V gene has CDR1 GTSNPN and CDR2 SVGIG (reference sequence). Trimming shortened V by 2 bases and J by 4 bases, and 11 bases separated the two germline ends. There are 13 residues in the CDR3. The DNA for the CDR3 is TGTGCCTGGAGTACAGGGCTCCGAGAGACCCAGTACTTC. Translated: CAWSTGLRETQYF. The complete variable domain, with remaining parts taken from reference TRBV30 and TRBJ2-5, reads SQTIHQWPATLVQPVGSPLSLECTVEGTSNPNLYWYRQAAGRGLQLLFYSVGIGQISSEVPQNLSASRPQDRQFILSSKKLLLSDSGFYLCAWSTGLRETQYFGPGTRLLVL.

CDR3 nucleotides: TGTGCCAGCAGTTTCCGAACTAGGGTGGGTTACAATGAGCAGTTCTTC. This translates into CASSFRTRVGYNEQFF. V and J are TRBV28 and TRBJ2-1; D is perhaps TRBD2 (5 bases). The V end was cut by 3 bases, the J end by 4 bases, with 16 bases between. Germline CDR1 is MDHEN and CDR2 is SYDVKM. This CDR3 has 16 amino acids.

The chain recombines TRBV9 with TRBJ2-3; D may correspond to TRBD1 or TRBD2 (7 bases each). The V end was cut by 4 bases, the J end by 4 bases, with 13 bases between. The CDR3 contains 14 residues. Germline lookup yields CDR1 SGDLS and CDR2 YYNGEE. The CDR3: CASSSGGGPDTQYF. The CDR3 DNA sequence: TGTGCCAGCAGCTCAGGGGGAGGGCCAGATACGCAGTATTTT.

This clonotype was seen just once. The rearrangement links TRBV30 to TRBJ1-2; 8 nucleotides align to TRBD1. CDR1 is GTSNPN, CDR2 SVGIG, per germline (reference sequence). This CDR3 has 13 residues. Germline trimming cut 1 base from V and 6 bases from J; bases unmatched to any gene: 4. The CDR3 DNA reads as TGTGCCTGGAGTGGGACAGGGACGGATGGCTACACCTTC. It specifies CAWSGTGTDGYTF.

The chain uses TRBV12-2 and TRBJ2-7. TRBV12-2 is listed as a pseudogene. CDR3 length: 13 residues. CDR3 loop: CASRLVRLCEQYF. The CDR3 region has the DNA TGTGCAAGTCGCTTAGTCCGACTCTGCGAGCAGTACTTC.

The CDR3 region is CASSGIGQGAPNEQFF. For the CDR3, the DNA is TGCGCCAGCAGCGGCATAGGACAGGGGGCACCCAATGAGCAGTTCTTC. The rearrangement joins TRBV5-1 to TRBJ2-1, with TRBD1 identical over 11 bases. This CDR3 is built from 16 residues. J gave up 6 bases and V 4 bases, and 9 bases lay outside the gene matches. CDR1 SGHRS and CDR2 YFSETQ come from the germline V gene.

The chain recombines TRBV12-3 or TRBV12-4 with TRBJ2-1; 7 nucleotides line up with TRBD1. Trimming took 3 bases from V and 9 from J; bases not matched to a gene: 11. CDR3 length: 15 amino acids. Here the CDR3 DNA reads TGTGCCAGCAGTTTGCTATCGACAGGGACCGTTGAGCAGTTCTTC. This codes for CASSLLSTGTVEQFF.

The chain links TRBV5-5 to TRBJ2-1; D not resolved. V gave up 1 base and J gave up 3 bases, with 5 bases separating them. This CDR3 contains 13 residues. Germline CDR1 SGHKS, CDR2 YYEKEE (reference sequence). The CDR3 DNA follows: TGTGCCAGCAGCTTGCCGCGCTACAATGAGCAGTTCTTC. Translated, it gives CASSLPRYNEQFF.

J is TRBJ1-3 and V is TRBV7-9; a weak D match, TRBD1 (5 bases). The germline V gene has CDR1 SEHNR and CDR2 FQNEAQ (reference sequence). This CDR3 has 16 residues. The ends were cut back, 3 bases at V and 0 bases at J, with 12 bases in the middle. The CDR3 region has the DNA TGTGCCAGCAGCTTGGTCGGGGACCCCTCTGGAAACACCATATATTTT. Translation gives CASSLVGDPSGNTIYF. Combining the CDR3 with reference TRBV7-9 and TRBJ1-3 gives the whole variable domain DTGVSQNPRHKITKRGQNVTFRCDPISEHNRLYWYRQTLGQGPEFLTYFQNEAQLEKSRLLSDRFSAERPKGSFSTLEIQRTEQGDSAMYLCASSLVGDPSGNTIYFGEGSWLTVV.

The V call is TRBV15, the J call TRBJ2-1; 7 nucleotides line up with TRBD2. V lost 1 base to trimming and J lost 6 bases; unmatched junction nucleotides: 21. Germline assignment: CDR1 LNHNV and CDR2 YYDKDF (reference sequence). The CDR3 length is 20 residues. The CDR3 here is CATSRGGSSGERERTNEQFF. For the CDR3, the DNA is TGTGCCACCAGCAGAGGGGGGAGCTCGGGGGAGCGGGAAAGAACCAATGAGCAGTTCTTC.

V and J are TRBV5-1 and TRBJ2-6; D unclear. Germline CDR1 SGHRS, CDR2 YFSETQ. This CDR3 comprises 17 residues. V lost 1 base and J 0 bases, leaving 11 bases between the germline ends. The CDR3 sequence is CASSLSLTYSGANVLTF. For the CDR3, the DNA is TGCGCCAGCAGCTTGTCACTGACATACTCTGGGGCCAACGTCCTGACTTTC.

The rearrangement uses TRBV28 and TRBJ2-7, with D unclear. In germline, CDR1 is MDHEN, CDR2 SYDVKM. The CDR3 contains 14 residues. Trimming took 5 bases from V and 0 from J, leaving 11 bases between them. The CDR3 loop reads CASSADGSSYEQYF. The DNA of the CDR3 is TGTGCCAGCAGTGCCGACGGTAGCTCCTACGAGCAGTACTTC.

J is TRBJ2-3 and V is TRBV5-1, with 8 bases aligning to TRBD2. Germline trimming cut 4 bases from V and 3 bases from J; bases unmatched to any gene: 7. The CDR3 covers 15 residues. CDR1 and CDR2 (germline): SGHRS, YFSETQ. The CDR3 nucleotides read TGCGCCAGCAGCATTAGCGGGATTGGGACAGATACGCAGTATTTT. It specifies CASSISGIGTDTQYF.

This clonotype showed up just a few times. This chain links TRBV4-1 with TRBJ2-1, with D possibly TRBD1 on 8 matching bases. CDR3 length: 16 amino acids. Germline loops: CDR1 MGHRA, CDR2 YSYEKL. V was shortened by 1 base and J by 6 bases, with 16 bases between the two germline ends. The CDR3: CASSQALQGGFNEQFF. The CDR3 nucleotides read TGCGCCAGCAGCCAAGCCCTACAGGGGGGGTTCAATGAGCAGTTCTTC.

The chain uses TRBV7-9 and TRBJ1-1, with D tentatively TRBD1 (6 bases). The CDR3 sequence is 14 residues long. The germline V gene has CDR1 SEHNR and CDR2 FQNEAQ (reference sequence). The V gene lost 4 bases and the J gene lost 0 bases, with 9 bases spanning the gap. The chain's CDR3 is CASSSGQMNTEAFF. The CDR3 nucleotides read TGTGCCAGCAGCTCCGGACAGATGAACACTGAAGCTTTCTTT.

The rearrangement links TRBV4-1 to TRBJ2-1; D remains unclear. V dropped 0 bases and J dropped 7 bases, with 13 bases sitting between them. The germline gives CDR1 MGHRA, CDR2 YSYEKL. The CDR3 spans 15 residues. Here the CDR3 reads CASSQDGQKRNEQFF. CDR3 sequence (DNA): TGCGCCAGCAGCCAAGATGGCCAGAAGAGGAATGAGCAGTTCTTC.

In this sample, this clonotype turned up a few times. This chain links TRBV19 with TRBJ1-2, with unresolved D. The CDR3 has 15 amino acids. V was shortened by 7 bases and J by 4 bases, with 19 bases between the two germline ends. Germline-derived CDR1 and CDR2 are LNHDA and SQIVND (reference sequence). As DNA, the CDR3 is TGTGCCAGTACTGGGCAAGACCTCTACCGCTATGGCTACACCTTC. This codes for CASTGQDLYRYGYTF.

This chain joins TRBV30 and TRBJ2-7; D is unresolved. Germline V gives CDR1 GTSNPN, CDR2 SVGIG (reference sequence). The V end lost 2 bases, the J end lost 4 bases, and 9 bases lay between the germline ends. The CDR3 spans 12 residues. CDR3 residues: CAWSMGLYEQYF. CDR3 bases: TGTGCCTGGAGTATGGGCCTATACGAGCAGTACTTC. Full variable domain (outside the CDR3, taken from reference TRBV30 and TRBJ2-7): SQTIHQWPATLVQPVGSPLSLECTVEGTSNPNLYWYRQAAGRGLQLLFYSVGIGQISSEVPQNLSASRPQDRQFILSSKKLLLSDSGFYLCAWSMGLYEQYFGPGTRLTVT.